This entry describes one TCR beta chain. In this sample, this clone turned up once. Its recognized antigen is unknown. No base qualities exist here, and no much larger clone lies one base off it. The data are from a study of OX40 agonist ivuxolimab in advanced cancers. The study in broad terms: The costimulatory receptor OX40 (CD134) was targeted by ivuxolimab, a fully human IgG2 agonistic monoclonal antibody. Patients were allowed to have had prior anti-PD-1, anti-PD-L1 or anti-CTLA-4 therapy, and approximately 40% of the dose-escalation patients had previously received checkpoint inhibitors. The paper covers the monotherapy dose-escalation part of the phase I ivuxolimab trial, which included N ≈ 57 patients. In the dose-escalation cohort, around four fifths of patients were male, and the mean age was roughly 60 years, with a range of about 23 to 90. Partial responses were achieved by three dose-escalation patients, of whom one had hepatocellular carcinoma and two had cutaneous melanoma. Of the 50 to 55 dose-escalation patients, hepatocellular carcinoma was present in around 20, melanoma in roughly 15, renal cell carcinoma in 9 and head and neck cancer in 9. Intravenous ivuxolimab was administered to patients every 2 weeks at six dose levels: 0.01, 0.1, 0.3, 1.5, 3 and 10 mg/kg. Peripheral TCRbeta sequencing was intended to test whether TCR sequence diversity was altered and clonal T-cell expansion was caused by ivuxolimab.

To sequence the TCRbeta CDR3 region, genomic DNA was isolated from the sorted cells. The immunoSEQ Assay was used to sequence the TCRbeta CDR3 regions. In its TCRdb copy, this immuneACCESS table keeps in-frame sequences only and misses some clones. Where compared with another copy, unresolved V genes explain less than half of these, and the others have no known cause. Within this sample are roughly 53,000 clones, with about 83% of them counted one time only. The ten biggest clones cover almost 0.65% of the sample. Overall study results and their limits: On average, CD8+ T cells showed more expanded clones than CD4+ T cells after ivuxolimab. In the 0.1-3.0 mg/kg groups, partial responders were among the patients with the lowest normalized peripheral clonal expansion, particularly in CD8+ T cells. The antigen specificity of the clonally expanded peripheral T cells was not determined. Low levels of normalized T-cell clonal expansion were also shown by some nonresponding patients. At doses from 0.1 to 3.0 mg/kg, clonal expansion was seen in both CD4+ and CD8+ blood T cells between baseline and week 6.

The trial excluded patients who had a history of autoimmune disease or who were on systemic immunosuppression. Peripheral blood for TCR sequencing was collected from all dose cohorts at baseline, on cycle 4 day 1, and on cycle 7 day 1. The samples were drawn from a first-in-human, open-label, multicenter phase I dose-escalation trial of ivuxolimab. The trial enrolled adults with locally advanced or metastatic head and neck squamous cell, hepatocellular, melanoma or renal cell carcinoma. CD4+ and CD8+ T cells were sorted separately from peripheral blood before TCR sequencing. Taken from cysteine to phenylalanine, the CDR3 has 14 residues. Solely the CDR3 DNA is kept, with 42 bases framed from the first base. The germline V gene encodes CDR1 SQVTM and CDR2 ANQGSEA. The junction shows trimming of 0 bases on V and 4 bases on J, and the gene matches do not reach 0 bases of it.

The sequence links TRBV29-1 to TRBJ2-3, with TRBD2 identical over 11 junction bases. This clonotype originated in an adult with an advanced solid tumor such as melanoma, head and neck, liver or kidney cancer. The sample here was CD4+ or CD8+ T cells sorted from blood, taken in a trial of the OX40 agonist ivuxolimab. The CDR3 corresponds to CSVEEGLAADTQYF. The DNA sequence is given as TGCAGCGTTGAAGAGGGACTAGCGGCAGATACGCAGTATTTT.